Listed below are T cell receptor beta chains from one sample, sequenced in a study of blood T cell repertoires in COVID-19. The method was immunoSEQ multiplex PCR; TCRdb's version includes in-frame clones alone and lacks a portion of them. The sample lists 50,000 to 60,000 clones, about 89% seen once, with 25% to 35% in the top ten. Source material: peripheral blood. The origin of the receptors is a human donor in a cohort sampled during active COVID-19. The CDR3 runs from the conserved cysteine through the conserved F or W. Each record gives: clone size, V gene, J gene, D gene, CDR3 DNA, CDR3 protein. A D gene is named only where the DNA matches it firmly. Size values are once, few and many counts, or a class for expanded clones, and some rows have none.

abundance: NA
v_gene: TRBV3-1/TRBV3-2
j_gene: TRBJ1-4
d_gene: NA
CDR3nt: TGTGCCAGCAGCCAAGCCAGTAACAATGAAAAACTGTTTTTT
CDR3aa: CASSQASNNEKLFF

abundance: NA
v_gene: TRBV30
j_gene: TRBJ1-2
d_gene: NA
CDR3nt: TGTGCCTGGAGTGGGGGAACAGGGATGGAAGTTAACTATGGCTACACCTTC
CDR3aa: CAWSGGTGMEVNYGYTF

abundance: NA
v_gene: TRBV7-3
j_gene: TRBJ2-1
d_gene: NA
CDR3nt: TGTGCCAGCAGCTTAGAAAGGGGTGAGCAGTTCTTC
CDR3aa: CASSLERGEQFF

abundance: NA
v_gene: TRBV5-1
j_gene: TRBJ2-3
d_gene: NA
CDR3nt: TGCGCCAGCAGCCTCAGGATACCACGCACAGATACGCAGTATTTT
CDR3aa: CASSLRIPRTDTQYF

abundance: NA
v_gene: TRBV9
j_gene: TRBJ2-2
d_gene: NA
CDR3nt: TGTGCCAGCAGCGTGAGCGGGTCGAACACCGGGGAGCTGTTTTTT
CDR3aa: CASSVSGSNTGELFF

abundance: NA
v_gene: TRBV9
j_gene: TRBJ1-3
d_gene: NA
CDR3nt: TGTGCCAGCAGCGTAGATGGAGCAGATAACACCATATATTTT
CDR3aa: CASSVDGADNTIYF

abundance: NA
v_gene: TRBV11-2
j_gene: TRBJ2-7
d_gene: NA
CDR3nt: TGTGCCAGCAGCTTAAAGGGGCAGGGCGAGCAGTACTTC
CDR3aa: CASSLKGQGEQYF

abundance: NA
v_gene: TRBV18
j_gene: TRBJ1-1
d_gene: TRBD1
CDR3nt: TGTGCCAGCTCTGCCCAATGGGACAGTTCTGAAGCTTTCTTT
CDR3aa: CASSAQWDSSEAFF

abundance: NA
v_gene: TRBV3-1/TRBV3-2
j_gene: TRBJ2-3
d_gene: NA
CDR3nt: TGTGCCAGCAGATCTACCACAGATACGCAGTATTTT
CDR3aa: CASRSTTDTQYF

abundance: NA
v_gene: TRBV5-4
j_gene: TRBJ2-3
d_gene: TRBD2
CDR3nt: TGTGCCAGCAGCTTGAGAGCGGGGGTCCCAGATACGCAGTATTTT
CDR3aa: CASSLRAGVPDTQYF

abundance: once
v_gene: TRBV24-1
j_gene: TRBJ1-5
d_gene: NA
CDR3nt: TGTGCCACCGGGAAGGGGGGCAATCAGCCCCAGCATTTT
CDR3aa: CATGKGGNQPQHF

abundance: NA
v_gene: TRBV6-5
j_gene: TRBJ1-3
d_gene: NA
CDR3nt: TGTGCCAGCAGTTCTCCAGGGGCTGGAAACACCATATATTTT
CDR3aa: CASSSPGAGNTIYF